Sequencing of this T cell receptor beta chain was carried out in a study of cytomegalovirus exposure and HLA in healthy donors. Study results and caveats: Beyond CMV serostatus, there was no information to go on about immune exposure.

Points on this clone: Its cognate antigen is unknown.

The donors, nominally healthy at sampling, likely had unrecorded immune exposures. V was trimmed by 5 bases and J by 3 bases, leaving 13 bases between them. Germline V CDR1 and CDR2: MNHEY, SVGAGI. CDR3 length: 14 amino acids. The PCR employed 60 Vbeta primers together with 13 Jbeta primers. Profiling relied on immunoSEQ multiplex PCR, and the TCRdb table lists in-frame clones only, not all of them. The sample has around 150,000 clones, over 75% seen once. This chain uses TRBV6-5 with TRBJ1-1; perhaps TRBD1 as D (6 bases). The sequence was obtained from a woman aged 40-49 years in good health and CMV-seronegative. Sequencing was carried out using PBMCs. Here the CDR3 DNA reads TGTGCCAGCAGTGTATCCTACAGGGACACTGAAGCTTTCTTT. Protein product: CASSVSYRDTEAFF.